Shown below are 21 T cell receptor beta chains from a single sample sequenced in a study of identifying expanded T cells in peripheral blood. Repertoires were generated with immunoSEQ multiplex PCR, while TCRdb's copy carries only in-frame clones and drops some. The sample shows about 98,000 clones, roughly 88% of them seen only once. Sequencing was done on a sample of blood. All receptors come from a person aged 18 to 75 in good health.

This sequence joins TRBV14 and TRBJ1-3; D uncertain. Germline values: CDR1 SGHDN, CDR2 FVKESK. V dropped 1 base and J dropped 5 bases, with 15 bases sitting between them. This CDR3 is 16 amino acids long. CDR3: CASSQVADIMRNTIYF. CDR3 bases: TGTGCCAGCAGCCAAGTCGCAGACATCATGAGAAACACCATATATTTT.

J is TRBJ2-7 and V is TRBV7-8; possibly TRBD1 for D (5 bases). The germline V gene encodes CDR1 SGHVS and CDR2 FQNEAQ. CDR3 length equals 13 residues. The V and J ends lost 4 bases and 0 bases respectively, with 7 bases between them. CDR3 loop: CASSYRNSYEQYF. CDR3 nucleotides: TGTGCCAGCAGCTACAGGAACTCCTACGAGCAGTACTTC.

This clone was recorded only once. V gene TRBV20-1 combines with J gene TRBJ1-4; D unclear. Germline CDR1 DFQATT, CDR2 SNEGSKA (reference sequence). The CDR3 is 11 residues long. Trimming pared 3 bases from V and 11 bases from J, leaving 10 bases between. CDR3 sequence reads: CSASALAKLFF. Here the CDR3 DNA reads TGCAGTGCTAGTGCGCTGGCCAAACTGTTTTTT.

The chain couples TRBV18 to TRBJ2-1, with D perhaps being TRBD1 or TRBD2 (6 bases each). V shed 0 bases and J shed 9 bases, with 18 bases lying between them. This CDR3 contains 16 residues. CDR1 is KGHSH, CDR2 LQKENI, per germline. Here the CDR3 DNA reads TGTGCCAGCTCACCACCAATCCCATGGGGGGCGCGTGAGCAGTTCTTC. Amino acid sequence: CASSPPIPWGAREQFF.

The rearrangement links TRBV2 to TRBJ2-1, with D perhaps given as TRBD1 or TRBD2 (5 bases each). The V gene's germline CDR1 is SNHLY and CDR2 FYNNEI. The CDR3 length is 14 residues. V was clipped by 7 bases and J by 5 bases, with 15 bases between them. The DNA of the CDR3 is TGTGCCAGCAAGCGTTGGGGGAACAACAATGAGCAGTTCTTC. It codes for CASKRWGNNNEQFF.

The V call is TRBV7-9, the J call TRBJ2-5; 7 bases agree with TRBD1. From germline, CDR1 is SEHNR and CDR2 FQNEAQ (reference sequence). V lost 4 bases, J lost 4 bases, and 6 bases stayed unmatched. CDR3 length equals 14 residues. The CDR3 DNA reads TGTGCCAGCAGCTCCCAGACAGGGCGAGAGACCCAGTACTTC. Translated, it gives CASSSQTGRETQYF.

This clone was picked up one time. In nucleotides, the CDR3 is TGTGCCAGTAGTATGCCCCAACTGCCTTGGGGAGAAAAACTGTTTTTT. It encodes CASSMPQLPWGEKLFF. The rearrangement joins TRBV19 to TRBJ1-4; D unresolved. The CDR3 loop spans 16 amino acids. Trimming removed 3 bases at V and 8 bases at J, with 19 bases between. The germline gives CDR1 LNHDA, CDR2 SQIVND (reference sequence).

CDR3 in amino acids: CASSLRAVSSYNEQFF. CDR3 sequence (DNA): TGCGCCAGCAGCTTGAGAGCGGTAAGCTCCTACAATGAGCAGTTCTTC. This rearrangement joins TRBV5-1 to TRBJ2-1; D is possibly TRBD2 (5 bases). V lost 1 base and J 0 bases, leaving 11 bases between the germline ends. This CDR3 is 16 amino acids long. Germline CDR1 is SGHRS and CDR2 is YFSETQ.

The chain links TRBV27 to TRBJ1-3, with D unclear. Germline CDR1 reads MNHEY; CDR2 reads SMNVEV (reference sequence). This CDR3 comprises 13 residues. With 0 bases removed from V and 4 bases from J, the gap between germline ends came to 4 bases. CDR3 nucleotide sequence: TGTGCCAGCAGTTTATCGGGGGGAAACACCATATATTTT. This encodes CASSLSGGNTIYF.

The chain couples TRBV25-1 to TRBJ2-6; D uncertain. The CDR3 contains 13 residues. V was shortened by 1 base and J by 4 bases, with 2 bases between the two germline ends. Germline CDR1 reads MGHDK; CDR2 reads SYGVNS. CDR3 DNA: TGTGCCAGCAGTGAATCAGGGGCCAACGTCCTGACTTTC. Protein sequence: CASSESGANVLTF.

V is TRBV27 and J is TRBJ1-1; D unclear. The CDR3 is 13 amino acids. Trimming stripped 6 bases from V and 10 bases from J, with 18 bases between. Per the germline V gene, CDR1 is MNHEY and CDR2 is SMNVEV (reference sequence). This CDR3 reads CASSVTEGRGAFF. DNA of the CDR3: TGTGCCAGCAGCGTAACCGAGGGCCGGGGAGCTTTCTTT.

This clone was counted once. The J gene is TRBJ1-1, the V gene TRBV7-2; D not certain. The CDR3 is 13 amino acids. Trimming cost V 1 base and J 2 bases, with 5 bases left between them. Germline V gives CDR1 SGHTA, CDR2 FQGNSA. CDR3 sequence reads: CASSLGENTEAFF. The DNA for the CDR3 is TGTGCCAGCAGCTTAGGGGAAAACACTGAAGCTTTCTTT.

The chain joins TRBV7-6 to TRBJ1-5; a possible D gene is TRBD1 (5 bases). Trimming left V 6 bases short and J 6 bases short, with 12 bases between. CDR3 size: 13 residues. Germline lookup yields CDR1 SGHVS and CDR2 FNYEAQ. In DNA, the CDR3 is TGTGCCAGCAGTCCAGGGAACGCTCAGCCCCAGCATTTT. Translated: CASSPGNAQPQHF.

V gene TRBV7-2 combines with J gene TRBJ2-7; 8 positions agree with TRBD1. In germline, CDR1 is SGHTA, CDR2 FQGNSA. The CDR3 totals 14 residues. The V gene end was trimmed by 5 bases and the J gene end by 4 bases; junction bases not matched to a gene: 7. CDR3 loop: CASSPGQGGYEQYF. CDR3 nucleotide sequence: TGTGCCAGCAGCCCCGGACAGGGCGGGTACGAGCAGTACTTC.

The V gene is TRBV7-3, the J gene TRBJ1-3; D remains ambiguous. V lost 1 base, J lost 2 bases, and 9 bases lay in between. The germline gives CDR1 SGHTA, CDR2 FQGTGA. There are 15 residues in the CDR3. The CDR3 spells CASSLNKGAGNTIYF. The CDR3 DNA is TGTGCCAGCAGCTTAAACAAGGGCGCTGGAAACACCATATATTTT.

The chain has TRBV6-6 and TRBJ1-3, with 7 bases matching TRBD1. The CDR3 consists of 16 residues. With V trimmed by 0 bases and J by 0 bases, 2 bases remained unmatched. The germline V gene has CDR1 MNHNY and CDR2 SVGAGI (reference sequence). The CDR3 DNA reads TGTGCCAGCAGTTACTCCGGGACAGACTCTGGAAACACCATATATTTT. It encodes CASSYSGTDSGNTIYF.

The CDR3 DNA sequence: TGCGCCAGCAGCTGGCGGGGGGCACTTGGTCAGCCCCAGCATTTT. This encodes CASSWRGALGQPQHF. The gene calls are TRBV4-1 and TRBJ1-5, with TRBD1 as a possible D gene (6 bases). Looked up from germline, CDR1 is MGHRA and CDR2 is YSYEKL. This CDR3 region has 15 residues. V shed 5 bases and J shed 6 bases, with 17 bases lying between them.

In its sample, this clone was seen a few times. The chain is built from TRBV5-1 and TRBJ1-2, with TRBD1 identical over 8 bases. The germline V gene encodes CDR1 SGHRS and CDR2 YFSETQ. The V and J ends lost 1 base and 1 base, in that order; junction bases with no gene match: 3. The CDR3 has 15 residues. The CDR3 DNA reads as TGCGCCAGCAGCTTGCGAACAGGGGGTAACTATGGCTACACCTTC. Translated: CASSLRTGGNYGYTF.

The rearrangement joins TRBV7-2 to TRBJ2-5, with a tentative D call TRBD2 (7 bases). The CDR3 has 16 residues. V lost 2 bases to trimming and J lost 2 bases, with 15 bases between them. CDR1 is SGHTA and CDR2 is FQGNSA in the germline V gene. CDR3 nucleotides: TGTGCCAGCAGCTTAAACGAGGGGGGGTTTCAAGAGACCCAGTACTTC. This translates into CASSLNEGGFQETQYF.

In its sample, this clone was seen once. The V and J genes are TRBV9 and TRBJ2-1; 12 bases are shared with TRBD2. Germline lookup yields CDR1 SGDLS and CDR2 YYNGEE. The CDR3 is made up of 18 amino acids. V lost 4 bases to trimming and J lost 4 bases; unmatched junction nucleotides: 12. CDR3 sequence: CASSPSGRASKMYNEQFF. The CDR3 region has the DNA TGTGCCAGCAGCCCTAGCGGGAGGGCCTCTAAAATGTACAATGAGCAGTTCTTC.

CDR3 protein: CASSDSGANVLTF. The CDR3 nucleotides read TGCGCCAGCAGCGATTCTGGGGCCAACGTCCTGACTTTC. The chain recombines TRBV5-1 with TRBJ2-6; no definite D call. V lost 4 bases and J lost 1, with 3 bases in between. Germline values: CDR1 SGHRS, CDR2 YFSETQ. The CDR3 is made up of 13 amino acids.